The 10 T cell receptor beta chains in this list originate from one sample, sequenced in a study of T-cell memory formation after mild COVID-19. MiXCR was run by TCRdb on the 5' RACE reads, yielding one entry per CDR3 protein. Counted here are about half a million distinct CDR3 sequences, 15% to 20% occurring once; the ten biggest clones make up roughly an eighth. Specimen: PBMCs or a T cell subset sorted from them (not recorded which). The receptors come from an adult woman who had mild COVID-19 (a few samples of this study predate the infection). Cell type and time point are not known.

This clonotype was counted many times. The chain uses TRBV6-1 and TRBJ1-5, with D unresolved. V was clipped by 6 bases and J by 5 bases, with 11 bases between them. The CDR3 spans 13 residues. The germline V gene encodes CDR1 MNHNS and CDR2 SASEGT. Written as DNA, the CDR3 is TGTGCCAGCAGCCCAGTTTTTGATCAGCCCCAGCATTTT. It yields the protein CASSPVFDQPQHF.

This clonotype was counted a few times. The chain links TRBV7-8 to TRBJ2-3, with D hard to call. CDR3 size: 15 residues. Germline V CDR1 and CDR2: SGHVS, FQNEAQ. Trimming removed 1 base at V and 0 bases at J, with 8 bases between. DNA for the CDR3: TGTGCCAGCAGCTTAGGAGAGTGGAGCACAGATACGCAGTATTTT. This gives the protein CASSLGEWSTDTQYF. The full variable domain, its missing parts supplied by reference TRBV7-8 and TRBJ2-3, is GAGVSQSPRYKVAKRGQDVALRCDPISGHVSLFWYQQALGQGPEFLTYFQNEAQLDKSGLPSDRFFAERPEGSVSTLKIQRTQQEDSAVYLCASSLGEWSTDTQYFGPGTRLTVL.

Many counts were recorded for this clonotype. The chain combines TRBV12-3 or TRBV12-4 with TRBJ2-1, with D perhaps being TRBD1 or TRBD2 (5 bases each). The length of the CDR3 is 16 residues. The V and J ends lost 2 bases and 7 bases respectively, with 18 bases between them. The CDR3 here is CASSLSTGTVGNEQFF. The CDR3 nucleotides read TGTGCCAGCAGTTTATCAACCGGGACCGTTGGGAATGAGCAGTTCTTC.

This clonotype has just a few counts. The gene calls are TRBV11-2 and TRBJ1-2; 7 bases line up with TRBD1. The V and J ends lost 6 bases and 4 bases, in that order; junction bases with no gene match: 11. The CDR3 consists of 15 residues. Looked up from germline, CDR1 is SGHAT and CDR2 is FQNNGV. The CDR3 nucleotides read TGTGCCAGCAGTAAAGAACAGGGGACCTTCTATGGCTACACCTTC. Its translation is CASSKEQGTFYGYTF.

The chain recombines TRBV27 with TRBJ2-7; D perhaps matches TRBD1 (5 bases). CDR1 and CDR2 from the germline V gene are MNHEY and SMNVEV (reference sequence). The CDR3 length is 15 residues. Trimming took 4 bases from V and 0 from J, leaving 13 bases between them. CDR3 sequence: CASSSKGRSSYEQYF. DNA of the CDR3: TGTGCCAGCAGTTCGAAGGGGCGTAGCTCCTACGAGCAGTACTTC.

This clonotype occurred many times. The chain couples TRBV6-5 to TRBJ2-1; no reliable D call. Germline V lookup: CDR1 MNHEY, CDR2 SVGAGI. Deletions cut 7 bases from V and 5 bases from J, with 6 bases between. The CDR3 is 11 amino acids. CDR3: CASKLNNEQFF. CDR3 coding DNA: TGTGCCAGCAAACTAAACAATGAGCAGTTCTTC.

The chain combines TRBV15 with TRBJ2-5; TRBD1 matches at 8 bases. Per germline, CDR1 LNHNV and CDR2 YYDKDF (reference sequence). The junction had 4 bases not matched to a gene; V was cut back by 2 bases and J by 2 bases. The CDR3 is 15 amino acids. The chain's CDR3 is CATSRTWTGQETQYF. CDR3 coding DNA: TGTGCCACCAGCAGAACCTGGACAGGGCAAGAGACCCAGTACTTC.

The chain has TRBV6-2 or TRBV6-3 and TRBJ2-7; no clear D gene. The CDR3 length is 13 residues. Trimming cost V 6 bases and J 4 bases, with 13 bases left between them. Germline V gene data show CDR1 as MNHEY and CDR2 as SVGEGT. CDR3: CASSPPARYEQYF. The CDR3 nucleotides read TGTGCCAGCAGCCCCCCGGCCCGGTACGAGCAGTACTTC.

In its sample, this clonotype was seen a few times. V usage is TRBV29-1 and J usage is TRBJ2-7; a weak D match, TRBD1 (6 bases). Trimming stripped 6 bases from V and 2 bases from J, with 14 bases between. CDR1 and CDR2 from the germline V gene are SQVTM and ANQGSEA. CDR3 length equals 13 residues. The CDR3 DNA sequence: TGCAGCGTCCACGCCGGACAGCCCTACGAGCAGTACTTC. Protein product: CSVHAGQPYEQYF.

CDR3 in DNA: TGTGCCAGCAGTTTTCGTCGTAGGGGGACAGGGGGAGACGAGCAGTACTTC. It translates to CASSFRRRGTGGDEQYF. V gene TRBV27 combines with J gene TRBJ2-7; 11 nucleotides match TRBD1. Germline V gene sequence: CDR1 MNHEY, CDR2 SMNVEV (reference sequence). The ends lost 3 bases at V and 5 bases at J; junction bases unmatched: 12. The CDR3 has 17 amino acids.